Listed below are T cell receptor beta chains from one sample, sequenced in a study of T cell repertoires in cytomegalovirus infection. TCRdb processed the reads anew with MiXCR; each CDR3 protein has one entry. The sample has some 800,000 distinct CDR3 sequences, around a third seen once. Their antigen targets remain unknown. The sample in question was cultured CD8+ T cells from PBMCs, obtained from culture after CMV antigen stimulation. The receptor set was obtained from a human donor in good health (CMV status not recorded). Some clones in this sample may be carry-over from other donors' samples. CDR3s include the opening cysteine and the closing phenylalanine or tryptophan. The D gene is left open where the match is weak. The size entry is marked missing in some rows and otherwise reads once, few, many or a size class.

clone_size d_call j_call v_call cdr3_nt cdr3_aa
NA NA TRBJ2-1 TRBV6-5 TGTGCCAGCAGTTACTCTACGTACGCGGGGCCGTACAATGAGCAGTTCTTC CASSYSTYAGPYNEQFF
few NA TRBJ1-1 TRBV19 TGTGCCAGTAGTATACAAGGGCCGAACACTGAAGCTTTCTTT CASSIQGPNTEAFF
NA NA TRBJ2-3 TRBV7-4 TGTGCCAACAGCTCTAATAGCGGCCCTAGCACAGATACGCAGTATTTT CANSSNSGPSTDTQYF
NA TRBD1 TRBJ2-7 TRBV7-9 TGTGCCAGCAGCTTAGGGGACAGGGGCTTTTACGAGCAGTACTTC CASSLGDRGFYEQYF
NA NA TRBJ1-4 TRBV7-2 TGTGCCAGCAGCTCCCAGCCAAATGATAAACTGTTTTTT CASSSQPNDKLFF
few TRBD1 TRBJ2-3 TRBV7-9 TGTGCCAGCAGTTTCATTGGGACAGGGGTTACAGATACGCAGTATTTT CASSFIGTGVTDTQYF
few NA TRBJ2-3 TRBV7-9 TGTGCCAGCAGCCGTCCGGATACGCAGTATTTT CASSRPDTQYF
NA TRBD1 TRBJ1-2 TRBV7-9 TGTGCCAGCAGCACGCCGGGTACGGGACAGGGGACGCCCTATGGCTACAACTTC CASSTPGTGQGTPYGYNF
NA NA TRBJ2-1 TRBV20-1 TGCAGTGCCAGGTTTCCCCCAAGCTCCTACAATGAGCAGTTCTTC CSARFPPSSYNEQFF
many NA TRBJ1-2 TRBV7-2 TGTGCCAGCAGTTCAGACCCGGGGGGAAGCTATGGCTACACCTTC CASSSDPGGSYGYTF
NA NA TRBJ1-2 TRBV7-8 TGTGCCAGCAGCTCGGCCACCAACTATGGCTACACCTTC CASSSATNYGYTF
NA NA TRBJ2-2 TRBV19 TGTGCCAGTAGTTCCAGACAGGAAGGCGCCGGGGAGCTGTTTTTT CASSSRQEGAGELFF
NA TRBD2 TRBJ2-3 TRBV7-3 TGTGCCAGCAGCTCCAGGACTAGTGGTAGCACAGATACGCAGTATTTT CASSSRTSGSTDTQYF
NA NA TRBJ1-4 TRBV6-6 TGTGCCAGCAGTTACAGGCAGAGTGAAAAACTGTTTTTT CASSYRQSEKLFF
NA TRBD1 TRBJ1-5 TRBV6-1 TGTGCCAGCAGGGGGACAGGAACTCGCAATCAGCCCCAGCATTTT CASRGTGTRNQPQHF
NA NA TRBJ1-4 TRBV25-1 TGTGCCAGCAGTGACTCCCTGGTGGGTGGAAGAGACGAAAAACTGTTTTTT CASSDSLVGGRDEKLFF
NA TRBD2 TRBJ2-5 TRBV4-2 TGTGCCAGCAGCCCTCGGCTAGCGGGTGTCCAAGAGACCCAGTACTTC CASSPRLAGVQETQYF
many TRBD2 TRBJ2-5 TRBV7-8 TGTGCCACCTTAGAGGGGACTAGCGGGGGAATTTGGGGAGAGACCCAGTACTTC CATLEGTSGGIWGETQYF
once NA TRBJ1-4 TRBV2 TGTGCCAGCAGATCAGAGGACGCCGGATGGAATGAAAAACTGTTTTTT CASRSEDAGWNEKLFF
NA TRBD1 TRBJ1-6 TRBV27 TGTGCCAGCAGTTCCTCACCCTCCCAGGGGGCGGTCTCACCCCTCCACTTT CASSSSPSQGAVSPLHF
NA TRBD1 TRBJ1-1 TRBV6-6 TGTGCCAGCGGTGACACCCGAGAGAGGGGGCAGGACGCTGAAGCTTTCTTT CASGDTRERGQDAEAFF
NA TRBD2 TRBJ2-1 TRBV7-3 TGTGCCAGCAGCTCAGCGGGGGGGTTCAACCACAATGAGCAGTTCTTC CASSSAGGFNHNEQFF
NA NA TRBJ1-1 TRBV6-5 TGTGCCAGCAGTTACTCGCCCATGGGGGAGGCTGAAGCTTTCTTT CASSYSPMGEAEAFF
NA TRBD1 TRBJ2-7 TRBV27 TGTGCCAGCAGTTACGGGACAGGGCTTAACGAGCAGTACTTC CASSYGTGLNEQYF
many NA TRBJ2-1 TRBV12-3/TRBV12-4 TGTGCCAGCAGTTTAGAGACAGGCCCCTTATACCAATCCAATGAGCAGTTCTTC CASSLETGPLYQSNEQFF
NA NA TRBJ2-3 TRBV7-9 TGTGCCAGCAGCCCCCCATGGAGCACAGATACGCAGTATTTT CASSPPWSTDTQYF
NA NA TRBJ2-7 TRBV5-6 TGTGCCAGCAGCTCAGCCGGGATCTCCTCCTACGAGCAGTACTTC CASSSAGISSYEQYF
few TRBD2 TRBJ2-2 TRBV5-4 TGTGCCAGCAGCGACGGACTAGCCGGGGCCGGGGAGCTGTTTTTT CASSDGLAGAGELFF
NA TRBD1 TRBJ2-7 TRBV4-1 TGCGCCAGCAGCCACCAGGACAAGGGACAGGCCAACTACGAGCAGTACTTC CASSHQDKGQANYEQYF
NA NA TRBJ1-2 TRBV27 TGTGTCGGCCATCCCCAGGGTGCCAATATCGGCTACACCTTC CVGHPQGANIGYTF
few TRBD1 TRBJ1-2 TRBV7-8 TGTGCCAGCAGCTTAAGTCCGGGACAGTCAGGAGGTGGCTACACCTTC CASSLSPGQSGGGYTF
NA NA TRBJ1-1 TRBV4-2 TGTGCCAGCAGCTTTGAGAGGTGGAGCACTGAAGCTTTCTTT CASSFERWSTEAFF
NA TRBD2 TRBJ2-1 TRBV4-1 TGCGCCATCAGCCAACTGAGTCAGAGCGGGGGGATCTACAATGAGCAGTTCTTC CAISQLSQSGGIYNEQFF
NA TRBD2 TRBJ2-2 TRBV2 TGTGCCAGCAGTGAAGGAGAGGGGCGGGGGACCGGGGAGCTGTTTTTT CASSEGEGRGTGELFF
many NA TRBJ2-1 TRBV7-2 TGTGCCAGCAGCTTAGGATGGGGCGACAGCAATGAGCAGTTCTTC CASSLGWGDSNEQFF
NA NA TRBJ1-1 TRBV28 TGTGCCAGCAGTTTTAACTTCCTCAGGGCCAACACTGAAGCTTTCTTT CASSFNFLRANTEAFF
NA TRBD1 TRBJ2-2 TRBV7-1 TGTGCCAGCAGCTCGCCAGGACAGGGAGGGAACACCGGGGAGCTGTTTTTT CASSSPGQGGNTGELFF
once NA TRBJ1-6 TRBV6-5 TGTGCCAGCAGAGGCCGGGACATGAATTATAATTCACCCCTCCACTTT CASRGRDMNYNSPLHF
few NA TRBJ2-1 TRBV5-1 TGCGCCAGCAGCTTTGGCCGGAACAGTCCCTACAATGAGCAGTTCTTC CASSFGRNSPYNEQFF
NA TRBD1 TRBJ2-7 TRBV19 TGTGCCAGTAGCCTGACAGGGCCTATCTACGAGCAGTACTTC CASSLTGPIYEQYF
NA NA TRBJ1-5 TRBV6-6 TGTGCCGCAGTGACGGGGCAGTTTAATCAGCCCCAGCATTTT CAAVTGQFNQPQHF